These 2 T cell receptor beta chains came from one sample sequenced in a study of regulatory T cells in long-lasting Graves disease. TCR beta libraries were built with iRepertoire HTBI primers and Arm-PCR of CDR3 regions. TCRdb re-called the multiplex PCR reads through MiXCR, storing one row per CDR3 protein. Among about 470,000 distinct CDR3 sequences, under 25% were seen once, and the ten largest hold roughly 7.1%. Noted time point: persistent/refractory GD, antithyroid drugs over 5 years with positive TRAb. There was RNA extracted from PBMCs, and the TCR library was made from it. The input for sequencing was peripheral blood mononuclear cells (PBMCs), taken when the disease was refractory, from a patient treated with antithyroid drugs. The source of these receptors is a female donor with Graves disease.

The gene calls are TRBV30 and TRBJ1-4; D ambiguous. This CDR3 comprises 13 residues. Trimming removed 6 bases at V and 5 bases at J, with 13 bases between. In germline, CDR1 is GTSNPN, CDR2 SVGIG (reference sequence). CDR3 bases: TGTGCCTGTCCGGGCCTGGCCAATGAAAAACTGTTTTTT. It codes for CACPGLANEKLFF.

Worth noting for this clonotype: With a far larger clone one base away, a read error is the likely cause. This chain links TRBV10-3 with TRBJ1-5; 7 bases match TRBD1. V was pared by 5 bases and J by 0 bases, with 4 bases of the junction left unmatched. The CDR3 is 15 amino acids. The germline V gene encodes CDR1 ENHRY and CDR2 SYGVKD. The CDR3 bases are TGTGCCATCAGTCGACAGGGTGATAGCAATCAGCCCCAGCATTTT. Its protein product is CAISRQGDSNQPQHF.